This is a list of T cell receptor beta chains from one sample in a study of blood T cell repertoires in COVID-19. TCRdb keeps only in-frame clones here, not all; method: immunoSEQ multiplex PCR. The repertoire holds roughly 220,000 clones, with around 89% as singletons. Sequencing was done on a sample of PBMCs or T cells enriched from blood (not recorded which). The receptors stem from a young man who had been exposed to COVID-19. Both conserved end residues are part of each CDR3. Each record gives: J gene, V gene, clone size, D gene, CDR3 DNA, CDR3 protein. The D gene is left open where the match is weak. Expanded clones are given a class, and other clones once, few, many or no size at all.

J gene: TRBJ2-2; V gene: TRBV7-6; clone size: -; D gene: TRBD2; CDR3 DNA: TGTGCCAGCAGCCTCACTAGCGGGGGGTCCGGCGGGGAGCTGTTTTTT; CDR3 protein: CASSLTSGGSGGELFF
J gene: TRBJ2-1; V gene: TRBV15; clone size: -; D gene: TRBD2; CDR3 DNA: TGTGCCACCAGCTCTTTGACTAGCGGCAGCTCCTACAATGAGCAGTTCTTC; CDR3 protein: CATSSLTSGSSYNEQFF
J gene: TRBJ2-5; V gene: TRBV5-1; clone size: -; D gene: -; CDR3 DNA: TGCGCCAGCAGCTTGGGCCAGGAAGAGACCCAGTACTTC; CDR3 protein: CASSLGQEETQYF
J gene: TRBJ1-1; V gene: TRBV18; clone size: -; D gene: -; CDR3 DNA: TGTGCCAGCTCACCGACAGGGAACACTGAAGCTTTCTTT; CDR3 protein: CASSPTGNTEAFF
J gene: TRBJ1-2; V gene: TRBV29-1; clone size: -; D gene: -; CDR3 DNA: TGCAGCGTTGAAGACGGGGTTTATGGCTACACCTTC; CDR3 protein: CSVEDGVYGYTF
J gene: TRBJ2-1; V gene: TRBV19; clone size: -; D gene: -; CDR3 DNA: TGTGCCAGTAGTACCGGGTGGTGGCAGTTCTTC; CDR3 protein: CASSTGWWQFF
J gene: TRBJ2-1; V gene: TRBV4-1; clone size: -; D gene: TRBD2; CDR3 DNA: TGCGCCAGCAGCCAGATCCTTGGGAGGAGACTAGCGGGGCGGAGCACCTACAATGAGCAGTTCTTC; CDR3 protein: CASSQILGRRLAGRSTYNEQFF
J gene: TRBJ1-2; V gene: TRBV6-5; clone size: -; D gene: -; CDR3 DNA: TGTGCCAGCAGTTACCTACGGACAGCGAACTATGGCTACACCTTC; CDR3 protein: CASSYLRTANYGYTF
J gene: TRBJ2-1; V gene: TRBV6-5; clone size: -; D gene: TRBD2; CDR3 DNA: TGTGCCAGCAGGCCCTCCGGGAGGGACAATGAGCAGTTCTTC; CDR3 protein: CASRPSGRDNEQFF
J gene: TRBJ1-6; V gene: TRBV9; clone size: -; D gene: TRBD1; CDR3 DNA: TGTGCCAGCAGCGTAGCAAGGACAGGGGGCATTAATTCACCCCTCCACTTT; CDR3 protein: CASSVARTGGINSPLHF
J gene: TRBJ1-3; V gene: TRBV7-2; clone size: -; D gene: TRBD1; CDR3 DNA: TGTGCCAGCAGCCAACAGGGGGCTGCTGGAAACACCATATATTTT; CDR3 protein: CASSQQGAAGNTIYF
J gene: TRBJ1-5; V gene: TRBV3-1/TRBV3-2; clone size: few; D gene: -; CDR3 DNA: TGTGCCAGCAGCCAGGGACTGTTAGTGTGGCCCCAGCATTTT; CDR3 protein: CASSQGLLVWPQHF
J gene: TRBJ2-1; V gene: TRBV19; clone size: -; D gene: -; CDR3 DNA: TGTGCCAGTAGTATAGGGCCTTCGGGGTACAATGAGCAGTTCTTC; CDR3 protein: CASSIGPSGYNEQFF
J gene: TRBJ1-1; V gene: TRBV10-2; clone size: -; D gene: TRBD1; CDR3 DNA: TGCGCCACAACCAGGGGGGTGAACACTGAAGCTTTCTTT; CDR3 protein: CATTRGVNTEAFF
J gene: TRBJ2-7; V gene: TRBV11-1; clone size: -; D gene: TRBD2; CDR3 DNA: TGTGCCAGCAGCCCGGGACTAGCGGGGGGTCCCTACGAGCAGTACTTC; CDR3 protein: CASSPGLAGGPYEQYF
J gene: TRBJ1-2; V gene: TRBV7-9; clone size: -; D gene: -; CDR3 DNA: TGTGCCACCTCGGAAGGGGGCTATGGCTACACCTTC; CDR3 protein: CATSEGGYGYTF
J gene: TRBJ1-1; V gene: TRBV3-1/TRBV3-2; clone size: -; D gene: -; CDR3 DNA: TGTGCCAGCACCCCCAGGGCTTTCTTCGGTCGGAACACTGAAGCTTTCTTT; CDR3 protein: CASTPRAFFGRNTEAFF
J gene: TRBJ1-6; V gene: TRBV27; clone size: -; D gene: TRBD1; CDR3 DNA: TGTGCCAGCAGTGTAAACAGGGGGCGCGACTCACCCCTCCACTTT; CDR3 protein: CASSVNRGRDSPLHF
J gene: TRBJ2-2; V gene: TRBV19; clone size: -; D gene: TRBD2; CDR3 DNA: TGTGCCACCCGCGTAGCGGGGACGAACACCGGGGAGCTGTTTTTT; CDR3 protein: CATRVAGTNTGELFF
J gene: TRBJ1-2; V gene: TRBV30; clone size: -; D gene: -; CDR3 DNA: TGTGCCTTCCCGACAGGCCTCTATGGCTACACCTTC; CDR3 protein: CAFPTGLYGYTF
J gene: TRBJ1-1; V gene: TRBV5-1; clone size: -; D gene: -; CDR3 DNA: TGCGCCAGCAGCTACCTTAACAGGGATACTGAAGCTTTCTTT; CDR3 protein: CASSYLNRDTEAFF
J gene: TRBJ2-7; V gene: TRBV6-5; clone size: -; D gene: -; CDR3 DNA: TGTGCCAGCAGTTACAACAGGGACGCTTACGAGCAGTACTTC; CDR3 protein: CASSYNRDAYEQYF
J gene: TRBJ1-5; V gene: TRBV28; clone size: -; D gene: -; CDR3 DNA: TGTGCCAGCAGTTTAGTATGGGGGGGGAACGGGCAGCCCCAGCATTTT; CDR3 protein: CASSLVWGGNGQPQHF
J gene: TRBJ1-2; V gene: TRBV5-6; clone size: -; D gene: -; CDR3 DNA: TGTGCCAGCAGCTTGTCACAGATGATCTATGGCTACACCTTC; CDR3 protein: CASSLSQMIYGYTF
J gene: TRBJ1-2; V gene: TRBV29-1; clone size: -; D gene: -; CDR3 DNA: TGCAGCGTTGATGCGGAAAACTATGGCTACACCTTC; CDR3 protein: CSVDAENYGYTF
J gene: TRBJ1-4; V gene: TRBV2; clone size: -; D gene: TRBD1; CDR3 DNA: TGTGCCAGCATTTCTTCAGAGCGGACAGGAGGTGAAAAACTGTTTTTT; CDR3 protein: CASISSERTGGEKLFF
J gene: TRBJ2-3; V gene: TRBV4-2; clone size: once; D gene: TRBD2; CDR3 DNA: TGTGCCAGCAGCCAAGAATACTATAGTAGCGGGGGGTCTACTAGCACAGATACGCAGTATTTT; CDR3 protein: CASSQEYYSSGGSTSTDTQYF
J gene: TRBJ2-7; V gene: TRBV7-2; clone size: -; D gene: -; CDR3 DNA: TGTGCCAGCAGCTTAGCGGGGGGAACGGTGAAGTACGAGCAGTACTTC; CDR3 protein: CASSLAGGTVKYEQYF
J gene: TRBJ1-2; V gene: TRBV11-2; clone size: -; D gene: -; CDR3 DNA: TGTGCCAGCAGCCGGGAATGGGGCCGGGACACCCGGTTCTACACCTTC; CDR3 protein: CASSREWGRDTRFYTF
J gene: TRBJ1-5; V gene: TRBV7-2; clone size: -; D gene: TRBD1; CDR3 DNA: TGTGCCAGCAGCTTACAGGGGGCGCCGGGGCAGCCCCAGCATTTT; CDR3 protein: CASSLQGAPGQPQHF
J gene: TRBJ2-7; V gene: TRBV21-1; clone size: -; D gene: -; CDR3 DNA: TGTGCCAGCAGCAGACCGCTACCCGACAGATTCATCTACGAGCAGTACTTC; CDR3 protein: CASSRPLPDRFIYEQYF
J gene: TRBJ2-7; V gene: TRBV6-2/TRBV6-3; clone size: once; D gene: TRBD1; CDR3 DNA: TGTGCCAGCAGTTGGAGGACAGGGAACGAGCAGTACTTC; CDR3 protein: CASSWRTGNEQYF
J gene: TRBJ2-3; V gene: TRBV10-1; clone size: -; D gene: TRBD2; CDR3 DNA: TGCGCCAGCAGTACCACTAGCGGGGGGGCCGGTGATACGCAGTATTTT; CDR3 protein: CASSTTSGGAGDTQYF
J gene: TRBJ2-7; V gene: TRBV5-5; clone size: few; D gene: TRBD1; CDR3 DNA: TGTGCCAGCAGCTCCCCCTCGACAGGGCTGGCCTACGAGCAGTACTTC; CDR3 protein: CASSSPSTGLAYEQYF
J gene: TRBJ2-7; V gene: TRBV5-1; clone size: -; D gene: -; CDR3 DNA: TGCGCCAGCAGCTCAGGGACACCGATAGAGCAGTACTTC; CDR3 protein: CASSSGTPIEQYF
J gene: TRBJ1-4; V gene: TRBV25-1; clone size: -; D gene: -; CDR3 DNA: TGTGCCAGCAGTGAATATCAGGCCAGAATTGAAAAACTGTTTTTT; CDR3 protein: CASSEYQARIEKLFF
J gene: TRBJ2-1; V gene: TRBV5-1; clone size: -; D gene: TRBD2; CDR3 DNA: TGCGCCAGCAGCTTGGTGGGCGGGGGGGCCAATGAGCAGTTCTTC; CDR3 protein: CASSLVGGGANEQFF
J gene: TRBJ2-5; V gene: TRBV5-1; clone size: -; D gene: TRBD2; CDR3 DNA: TGCGCCAGCAGCCCGATAATAGCGGGGGGGCCCGGAGAGACCCAGTACTTC; CDR3 protein: CASSPIIAGGPGETQYF
J gene: TRBJ2-7; V gene: TRBV2; clone size: -; D gene: TRBD2; CDR3 DNA: TGTGCCAGCAGGGAATTACTAGCGGGGGGGAGTGAGCAGTACTTC; CDR3 protein: CASRELLAGGSEQYF
J gene: TRBJ2-1; V gene: TRBV5-1; clone size: -; D gene: TRBD2; CDR3 DNA: TGCGCCAGCAGCTTAGGTAGCGGGTCCTACAATGAGCAGTTCTTC; CDR3 protein: CASSLGSGSYNEQFF
J gene: TRBJ2-3; V gene: TRBV4-3; clone size: -; D gene: -; CDR3 DNA: TGCGCCAGCAGCCAAGAGGCGGGGAGTTACACAGATACGCAGTATTTT; CDR3 protein: CASSQEAGSYTDTQYF
J gene: TRBJ1-4; V gene: TRBV6-1; clone size: -; D gene: TRBD1; CDR3 DNA: TGTGCCAGCAGTGATCCCGGGACAGGGAATGAAAAACTGTTTTTT; CDR3 protein: CASSDPGTGNEKLFF
J gene: TRBJ2-7; V gene: TRBV6-5; clone size: -; D gene: -; CDR3 DNA: TGTGCCAGCAGTTTGACTCGAAGGAGCTCCTACGAGCAGTACTTC; CDR3 protein: CASSLTRRSSYEQYF
J gene: TRBJ1-1; V gene: TRBV12-5; clone size: -; D gene: -; CDR3 DNA: TGTGCTAGTGCCGCGTACAACGGGGGTCTGGGCACTGAAGCTTTCTTT; CDR3 protein: CASAAYNGGLGTEAFF
J gene: TRBJ1-5; V gene: TRBV5-1; clone size: -; D gene: -; CDR3 DNA: TGCGCCAGCAAGGAGGGACGTCGCAATCAGCCCCAGCATTTT; CDR3 protein: CASKEGRRNQPQHF
J gene: TRBJ1-2; V gene: TRBV5-4; clone size: -; D gene: TRBD1; CDR3 DNA: TGTGCCAGCAGCTTGGAGGGGGACAGGGGATCGCAGTATGGCTACACCTTC; CDR3 protein: CASSLEGDRGSQYGYTF
J gene: TRBJ2-7; V gene: TRBV4-1; clone size: -; D gene: TRBD2; CDR3 DNA: TGCGCCAGCAGCCAAAGGCTAGCGGGGGTCCCCGGGGAGCAGTACTTC; CDR3 protein: CASSQRLAGVPGEQYF
J gene: TRBJ1-2; V gene: TRBV10-1; clone size: -; D gene: -; CDR3 DNA: TGCGCCAGCAGTGAGGGTAGAGGGGGTGATGGCTACACCTTC; CDR3 protein: CASSEGRGGDGYTF
J gene: TRBJ2-3; V gene: TRBV15; clone size: -; D gene: -; CDR3 DNA: TGTGCCACCAGCAGAGATCCCCGGGTGCAGTATTTT; CDR3 protein: CATSRDPRVQYF
J gene: TRBJ2-3; V gene: TRBV5-4; clone size: -; D gene: -; CDR3 DNA: TGTGCCAGCAGCTTAGGGGGGGCCACTAGCACAGATACGCAGTATTTT; CDR3 protein: CASSLGGATSTDTQYF
J gene: TRBJ1-2; V gene: TRBV5-5; clone size: -; D gene: -; CDR3 DNA: TGTGCCAGCAGCTCAGTGGGGGCAGACTATGGCTACACCTTC; CDR3 protein: CASSSVGADYGYTF
J gene: TRBJ1-2; V gene: TRBV19; clone size: -; D gene: -; CDR3 DNA: TGTGCCAGTACCATGCGGGGCGCGAGGGGCTACACCTTC; CDR3 protein: CASTMRGARGYTF
J gene: TRBJ2-3; V gene: TRBV6-2/TRBV6-3; clone size: once; D gene: -; CDR3 DNA: TGTGCCAGCAGTGCGCCGGGACTTACGCAGTATTTT; CDR3 protein: CASSAPGLTQYF
J gene: TRBJ1-4; V gene: TRBV6-1; clone size: -; D gene: TRBD1; CDR3 DNA: TGTGCCAGCAGTTCCCACACAGGGGGCGGTGAAAAACTGTTTTTT; CDR3 protein: CASSSHTGGGEKLFF